Following are 5 T cell receptor beta chains from one sample sequenced in a study of blood T cell repertoires in COVID-19. TCRdb's table, derived via immunoSEQ multiplex PCR, lists solely in-frame clones and lacks some. The data show about 440,000 clones, 75% to 90% seen once. The sample was peripheral blood. Receptors were obtained from a woman in her 30s with acute or convalescent COVID-19.

The chain is built from TRBV3-1 (or the pseudogene TRBV3-2) and TRBJ2-7, with 10 bases lining up with TRBD1. The CDR3 totals 14 residues. Germline values: CDR1 LGHDT, CDR2 YNNKEL (reference sequence). Trimming took 4 bases from V and 3 from J; bases not matched to a gene: 3. The CDR3: CASSRGQGNYEQYF. The CDR3 region has the DNA TGTGCCAGCAGCCGGGGACAGGGGAACTACGAGCAGTACTTC.

The count of this clone is one. The same CDR3 also results from other DNA sequences found in this sample. The chain couples TRBV2 to TRBJ2-7; no reliable D call. Per germline, CDR1 SNHLY and CDR2 FYNNEI. This CDR3 contains 11 residues. The ends were cut back, 2 bases at V and 4 bases at J, with 3 bases in the middle. CDR3 loop: CASSERYEQYF. CDR3 coding DNA: TGTGCCAGCAGTGAACGGTACGAGCAGTACTTC.

This rearrangement joins TRBV5-1 to TRBJ2-3, with D tentatively TRBD1 (5 bases). Between the trimmed V and J ends, which lost 0 bases and 8 bases, there was a span of 16 bases. CDR3 length: 15 amino acids. Germline V gene data show CDR1 as SGHRS and CDR2 as YFSETQ. CDR3 in DNA: TGCGCCAGCAGCTTGGATCCACAGGAGCAAGGTACGCAGTATTTT. This codes for CASSLDPQEQGTQYF.

J is TRBJ1-5 and V is TRBV24-1, with D perhaps matching TRBD1 (6 bases). V lost 4 bases and J lost 3, with 18 bases in between. In germline, CDR1 is KGHDR, CDR2 SFDVKD. The CDR3 runs 17 residues. The DNA of the CDR3 is TGTGCCACCAGTGACCTGGGGGGGGGCAGGGTCAATCAGCCCCAGCATTTT. Amino acid sequence: CATSDLGGGRVNQPQHF.

Details on this clone: One end of the junction fails to match germline, which may point to a read error. V and J are TRBV6-1 and TRBJ2-7, with 8 positions matching TRBD2. This CDR3 comprises 15 residues. CDR1 and CDR2 from the germline V gene are MNHNS and SASEGT. CDR3 in amino acids: CASSQAPGGVYEQYF. The CDR3 bases are TGTGCCAGCAGTCAAGCCCCGGGGGGGGTCTACGAGCAGTACTTC.